The clone carrying this T cell receptor (beta chain) was seen ten or more times. The source of the sample is a study of T cells after yellow fever vaccination. A 5'RACE template-switching step, the method used to make TCR cDNA, added a universal primer site and UMIs. One entry per CDR3 protein, called by TCRdb with MiXCR from the 5' RACE reads. In the table there are approximately 70,000 distinct CDR3 sequences, over 6.5% of which are singletons. Germline V gene sequence: CDR1 MDHEN, CDR2 SYDVKM. This CDR3 has 14 amino acids. V was clipped by 5 bases and J by 4 bases; unmatched bases: 6. The sequence derives from a man between 18 and 29 years old who received the YFV17D yellow fever vaccine. The chain employs TRBV28 and TRBJ2-3, with 7 bases lining up with TRBD1. Sample: CD8+ T cells sorted from PBMCs, taken approximately 40 days after the first yellow fever vaccination. The CDR3 bases are TGTGCCAGCAGTCTTCCAGGGGGTTCAGATACGCAGTATTTT. Residues: CASSLPGGSDTQYF.